This T cell receptor (beta chain) was documented in a study of vaccination effects on CD4 cells after COVID-19. On the study more broadly: Participants were given two doses of BNT162b2 or mRNA-1273 vaccine. Study outcomes and limitations: Clones from infection and from vaccination both contracted markedly late after vaccination.

In regard to this clone: What it recognizes is unknown.

V was pared by 4 bases and J by 10 bases, with 8 bases of the junction left unmatched. The germline gives CDR1 SGHNT, CDR2 YENEEA. The CDR3 runs 14 residues. Antigen-specific CD4+ T cells were expanded (with viral peptide pools) by the ViraFEST assay ahead of sequencing. Subsequent to a culture period of more than 8 days, CD4+ T cells were isolated. Infection with SARS-CoV-2 occurred in the person between March and December 2020, and PCR confirmed it. It was with about 10 IU/ml IL-2 and roughly 9.2 ug/ml peptides that a few million PBMC per well were cultured. Cells had half their medium changed to IL-2 medium on days 3 and 7. Clones were sequenced by immunoSEQ multiplex PCR, and TCRdb holds only the in-frame ones, with some missing. The sample records around 26,000 clones, 70% to 80% being singletons.

The sample here was CD4+ T cells from PBMCs cultured with HCoV-NL63 spike peptides, taken before COVID-19 vaccination. This clonotype was sampled from a human donor who had a prior SARS-CoV-2 infection. The V gene is TRBV11-3, the J gene TRBJ2-1; 9 nucleotides match TRBD1. The chain's CDR3 is CASSYGTGFGEQFF. CDR3 DNA sequence: TGTGCCAGCAGCTACGGGACAGGGTTTGGGGAGCAGTTCTTC.